These T cell receptor beta chains were read from a single sample in a study of blood T cell repertoires in COVID-19. Some clones are missing from TCRdb's copy, which holds only in-frame ones; the method was immunoSEQ multiplex PCR. The data show about 94,000 clones, with 78% seen just once and more than 6% held by the top ten. Source material: peripheral blood. All receptors come from a man between 65 and 80 years old with COVID-19, enrolled during active disease. Each CDR3 is given with its conserved first and last residue. D genes are given only for firm matches. Clone size is shown for a subset of rows, as once, few, many or a class of expanded clone.

D gene: TRBD1
V gene: TRBV9
J gene: TRBJ1-1
clone size: .
CDR3 DNA: TGTGCCAGCAGCGTTCCGACAGGGCCCCGGGCTGGGGGGTCGCGGCGCTACACTGAAGCTTTCTTT
CDR3 protein: CASSVPTGPRAGGSRRYTEAFF

D gene: TRBD2
V gene: TRBV19
J gene: TRBJ2-3
clone size: few
CDR3 DNA: TGTGCCAGTAGGGGACTAGCGGGTCTAAGCACAGATACGCAGTATTTT
CDR3 protein: CASRGLAGLSTDTQYF

D gene: .
V gene: TRBV3-1/TRBV3-2
J gene: TRBJ2-2
clone size: .
CDR3 DNA: TGTGCCAGCAGCCAAACAGGGTGGGGGGAGCTGTTTTTT
CDR3 protein: CASSQTGWGELFF

D gene: .
V gene: TRBV15
J gene: TRBJ1-5
clone size: .
CDR3 DNA: TGTGCCACCAGCAGACAGATGAATCAGCCCCAGCATTTT
CDR3 protein: CATSRQMNQPQHF

D gene: TRBD1
V gene: TRBV7-2
J gene: TRBJ2-1
clone size: .
CDR3 DNA: TGTGCCAGCAGCAGACAGGGGGCTTTGGTCAATGAGCAGTTCTTC
CDR3 protein: CASSRQGALVNEQFF

D gene: .
V gene: TRBV19
J gene: TRBJ1-1
clone size: .
CDR3 DNA: TGTGCCAGTAGAAGTAAGAGGGCTGGGAACACTGAAGCTTTCTTT
CDR3 protein: CASRSKRAGNTEAFF

D gene: TRBD1
V gene: TRBV6-5
J gene: TRBJ2-7
clone size: .
CDR3 DNA: TGTGCCAGCAGTTTAGACAGGGGGGACTACGAGCAGTACTTC
CDR3 protein: CASSLDRGDYEQYF

D gene: TRBD1
V gene: TRBV3-1/TRBV3-2
J gene: TRBJ1-5
clone size: once
CDR3 DNA: TGTGCCAGCAGCTCCGGACAGGGGGGGATTAGCAATCAGCCCCAGCATTTT
CDR3 protein: CASSSGQGGISNQPQHF

D gene: .
V gene: TRBV28
J gene: TRBJ1-2
clone size: .
CDR3 DNA: TGTGCCAGCAGTTTTCGGGAACGGTATGGCTACACCTTC
CDR3 protein: CASSFRERYGYTF

D gene: TRBD2
V gene: TRBV6-2/TRBV6-3
J gene: TRBJ2-7
clone size: .
CDR3 DNA: TGTGCCAGCAGCCGCACCTTTAGCGGGGGGACTCTCGATTCCTACGAGCAGTACTTC
CDR3 protein: CASSRTFSGGTLDSYEQYF

D gene: .
V gene: TRBV9
J gene: TRBJ2-5
clone size: .
CDR3 DNA: TGTGCCAGCAGCGTCCGGGGGAGGGAGACCCAGTACTTC
CDR3 protein: CASSVRGRETQYF

D gene: TRBD1
V gene: TRBV5-1
J gene: TRBJ2-2
clone size: .
CDR3 DNA: TGCGCCAGCAGCCGGGGACAGGGGGCGAACACCGGGGAGCTGTTTTTT
CDR3 protein: CASSRGQGANTGELFF

D gene: .
V gene: TRBV21-1
J gene: TRBJ2-7
clone size: .
CDR3 DNA: TGTGCCAGCAGCCGGGACAGGGGTTCCTACGAGCAGTACTTC
CDR3 protein: CASSRDRGSYEQYF

D gene: .
V gene: TRBV4-1
J gene: TRBJ1-4
clone size: few
CDR3 DNA: TGCGCCAGCAGCCAATGGCAGGGCGAAAAACTGTTTTTT
CDR3 protein: CASSQWQGEKLFF

D gene: TRBD2
V gene: TRBV5-1
J gene: TRBJ2-3
clone size: .
CDR3 DNA: TGCGCCAGCAGCTTGGGATCTAGCGGCAACACAGATACGCAGTATTTT
CDR3 protein: CASSLGSSGNTDTQYF

D gene: TRBD2
V gene: TRBV29-1
J gene: TRBJ2-7
clone size: .
CDR3 DNA: TGCAGCGTTGGGGAGGGGCAGAATATCTACGAGCAGTACTTC
CDR3 protein: CSVGEGQNIYEQYF

D gene: .
V gene: TRBV15
J gene: TRBJ1-1
clone size: .
CDR3 DNA: TGTGCCACCAGCAGAAACACAGGGTTGACTGAAGCTTTCTTT
CDR3 protein: CATSRNTGLTEAFF

D gene: .
V gene: TRBV12-3/TRBV12-4
J gene: TRBJ2-3
clone size: .
CDR3 DNA: TGTGCCAGCAGTTTCCAGACTCCCGGTACGCAGTATTTT
CDR3 protein: CASSFQTPGTQYF

D gene: TRBD1
V gene: TRBV19
J gene: TRBJ2-7
clone size: .
CDR3 DNA: TGTGCCAGTAGTACGACAGGGACCCTATCCTACGAGCAGTACTTC
CDR3 protein: CASSTTGTLSYEQYF

D gene: .
V gene: TRBV3-1/TRBV3-2
J gene: TRBJ1-3
clone size: .
CDR3 DNA: TGTGCCAGCAGCCTCACTTTAGGGGTCGGAAACACCATATATTTT
CDR3 protein: CASSLTLGVGNTIYF

D gene: TRBD1
V gene: TRBV30
J gene: TRBJ2-4
clone size: .
CDR3 DNA: TGTGCCTGGAGTACGGGACAGGGGGCGGACATTCAGTACTTC
CDR3 protein: CAWSTGQGADIQYF

D gene: TRBD2
V gene: TRBV4-3
J gene: TRBJ2-1
clone size: few
CDR3 DNA: TGCGCCAGCAGCCAAAGGGGAGGGACTAGCGGGGGTTGGAGTGAGCAGTTCTTC
CDR3 protein: CASSQRGGTSGGWSEQFF

D gene: TRBD2
V gene: TRBV10-2
J gene: TRBJ2-1
clone size: .
CDR3 DNA: TGCGCCAGCAGCAGCGGGAGGGTTAGGAATGAGCAGTTCTTC
CDR3 protein: CASSSGRVRNEQFF